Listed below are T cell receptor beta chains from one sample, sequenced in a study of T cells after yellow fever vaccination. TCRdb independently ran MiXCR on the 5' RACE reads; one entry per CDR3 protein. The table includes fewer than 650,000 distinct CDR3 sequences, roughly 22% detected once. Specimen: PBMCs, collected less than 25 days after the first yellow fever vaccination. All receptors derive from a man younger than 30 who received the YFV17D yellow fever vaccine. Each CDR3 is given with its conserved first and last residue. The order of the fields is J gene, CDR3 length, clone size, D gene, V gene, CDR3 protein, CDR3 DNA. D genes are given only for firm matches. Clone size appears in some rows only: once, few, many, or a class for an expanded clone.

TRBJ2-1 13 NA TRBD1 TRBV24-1 CATSDGGQPEQFF TGTGCCACCAGTGATGGGGGACAGCCCGAGCAGTTCTTC
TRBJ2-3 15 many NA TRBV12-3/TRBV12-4 CASSTGGLSTDTQYF TGTGCCAGCAGTACGGGGGGCCTTAGCACAGATACGCAGTATTTT
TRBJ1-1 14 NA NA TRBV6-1 CASSATPSNAEAFF TGTGCCAGCAGCGCTACCCCGTCTAACGCTGAAGCTTTCTTT
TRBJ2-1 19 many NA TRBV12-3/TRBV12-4 CASSFGSLGRLQLTNEQFF TGTGCCAGCAGTTTTGGTTCTCTCGGCAGGCTCCAACTAACCAATGAGCAGTTCTTC
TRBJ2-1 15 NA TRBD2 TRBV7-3 CASSSERGGYNEQFF TGTGCCAGCAGCTCCGAGCGGGGGGGATACAATGAGCAGTTCTTC
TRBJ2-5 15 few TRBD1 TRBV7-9 CASSPGQGNRETQYF TGTGCCAGCAGCCCGGGACAGGGTAATAGAGAGACCCAGTACTTC
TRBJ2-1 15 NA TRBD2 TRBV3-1 CASSQMSGGHNEQFF TGTGCCAGCAGCCAAATGTCGGGGGGTCACAATGAGCAGTTCTTC
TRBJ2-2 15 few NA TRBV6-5 CASSYASPNTGELFF TGTGCCAGCAGTTACGCCAGCCCTAACACCGGGGAGCTGTTTTTT
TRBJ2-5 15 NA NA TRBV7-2 CASTQSGGKQETQYF TGTGCCAGCACCCAGAGTGGGGGGAAGCAAGAGACCCAGTACTTC
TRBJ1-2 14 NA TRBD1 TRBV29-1 CSVEDRGRGRGYTF TGCAGCGTTGAAGATCGGGGTAGGGGGCGCGGCTACACCTTC
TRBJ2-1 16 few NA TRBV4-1 CASSQVAAQSYNEQFF TGCGCCAGCAGCCAAGTAGCAGCGCAGTCCTACAATGAGCAGTTCTTC
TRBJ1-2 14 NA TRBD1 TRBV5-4 CALGPPTGVYGYTF TGTGCCCTCGGCCCCCCGACAGGGGTCTATGGCTACACCTTC
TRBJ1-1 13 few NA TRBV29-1 CSVSGHLNTEAFF TGCAGCGTCTCCGGACACTTGAACACTGAAGCTTTCTTT
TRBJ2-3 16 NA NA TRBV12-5 CASAKGGGPRTDTQYF TGTGCTAGTGCCAAGGGGGGGGGCCCTCGCACAGATACGCAGTATTTT
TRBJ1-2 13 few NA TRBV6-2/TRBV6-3 CASSSTVGYGYTF TGTGCCAGCAGTTCAACCGTAGGCTATGGCTACACCTTC
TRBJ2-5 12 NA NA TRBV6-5 CASGPGLETQYF TGTGCCAGCGGCCCCGGTTTGGAGACCCAGTACTTC
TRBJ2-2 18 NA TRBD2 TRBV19 CASRGAASGAKNTGELFF TGTGCCAGTAGGGGGGCGGCTAGCGGGGCCAAGAACACCGGGGAGCTGTTTTTT
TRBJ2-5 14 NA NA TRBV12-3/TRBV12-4 CASSGLGPQETQYF TGTGCCAGCAGTGGCCTGGGGCCCCAAGAGACCCAGTACTTC
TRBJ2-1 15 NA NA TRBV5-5 CASSLALSTYNEQFF TGTGCCAGCAGCTTGGCGCTTTCTACCTACAATGAGCAGTTCTTC
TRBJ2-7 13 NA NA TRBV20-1 CSAERGQSYEQYF TGCAGTGCTGAGCGGGGACAGTCCTACGAGCAGTACTTC
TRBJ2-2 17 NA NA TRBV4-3 CASSQDGPRGMPGELFF TGCGCCAGCAGCCAAGATGGCCCCAGGGGAATGCCCGGGGAGCTGTTTTTT
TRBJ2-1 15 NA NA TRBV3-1 CASSQEAGAYNEQFF TGTGCCAGCAGCCAGGAGGCTGGGGCCTACAATGAGCAGTTCTTC
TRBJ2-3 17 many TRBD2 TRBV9 CASSVGLAGGSTDTQYF TGTGCCAGCAGCGTAGGACTAGCGGGTGGGAGCACAGATACGCAGTATTTT
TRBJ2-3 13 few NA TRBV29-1 CSVVGAAKDTQYF TGCAGCGTTGTGGGAGCGGCAAAAGATACGCAGTATTTT
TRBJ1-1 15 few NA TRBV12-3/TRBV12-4 CASTLGGRRNTEAFF TGTGCCAGCACTTTGGGTGGAAGAAGGAACACTGAAGCTTTCTTT